The 14 T cell receptor beta chains below all came from one sample that was sequenced in a study of blood T cell repertoires in COVID-19 (dated by TCRdb to about 2020). Receptor libraries were prepared by the immunoSEQ multiplex PCR assay. The clones in this table, taken by TCRdb from immuneACCESS, are in-frame only. Not every clone is retained; where verified, under half of the shortfall comes from an unresolved V gene, and the cause of the rest is unknown. The sample table holds 300,000 to 350,000 clones, of which 87% were seen once. The ten top clones hold roughly 8.9% of the sample. Sample: peripheral blood. The receptors here all came from a young man with COVID-19, enrolled during active disease.

The chain links TRBV7-6 to TRBJ2-5, with TRBD1 matching 9 bases. CDR3 size: 15 residues. V was clipped by 0 bases and J by 5 bases; unmatched bases: 4. Germline V gene data show CDR1 as SGHVS and CDR2 as FNYEAQ. In nucleotides, the CDR3 is TGTGCCAGCAGCTTAGCGGGACAGGGTTCGGAGACCCAGTACTTC. It translates to CASSLAGQGSETQYF. The variable domain in full, with the rest retrieved from reference TRBV7-6 and TRBJ2-5, is GAGVSQSPRYKVTKRGQDVALRCDPISGHVSLYWYRQALGQGPEFLTYFNYEAQQDKSGLPNDRFSAERPEGSISTLTIQRTEQRDSAMYRCASSLAGQGSETQYFGPGTRLLVL.

In its sample, this clone was seen once. The chain links TRBV5-6 to TRBJ2-7; 7 bases are shared with TRBD2. Trimming at V came to 1 base and at J to 4 bases, leaving 8 bases not matched to a gene. CDR3 size: 15 residues. Germline lookup yields CDR1 SGHDT and CDR2 YYEEEE. CDR3 DNA sequence: TGTGCCAGCAGCTTGTTCGGTAGCGGGTGGTACGAGCAGTACTTC. Amino acid sequence: CASSLFGSGWYEQYF.

Notes on this clone: The same CDR3 can be traced to other DNA sequences in this sample. The rearrangement joins TRBV5-1 to TRBJ2-7; 7 bases are shared with TRBD1. CDR3 length equals 14 residues. CDR1 is SGHRS and CDR2 is YFSETQ in the germline V gene. The J segment lost 0 bases and the V segment lost 4 bases, leaving 4 bases of the junction unmatched. The CDR3 region is CASSPRDSSYEQYF. The CDR3 DNA reads as TGCGCCAGCAGCCCAAGGGACAGCTCCTACGAGCAGTACTTC.

The chain couples TRBV12-5 to TRBJ2-1; 12 nucleotides match TRBD2. Looked up from germline, CDR1 is LGHNT and CDR2 is FRNRAP. This CDR3 has 17 amino acids. Trimming took 6 bases from V and 8 from J; bases not matched to a gene: 14. The CDR3 region has the DNA TGTGCTAGTGGCTTCGGACTAGCGGGAAGGGCGTTGGATGAGCAGTTCTTC. Translating gives CASGFGLAGRALDEQFF. Together with reference TRBV12-5 and TRBJ2-1, the CDR3 gives the full variable domain: DARVTQTPRHKVTEMGQEVTMRCQPILGHNTVFWYRQTMMQGLELLAYFRNRAPLDDSGMPKDRFSAEMPDATLATLKIQPSEPRDSAVYFCASGFGLAGRALDEQFFGPGTRLTVL.

This rearrangement joins TRBV29-1 to TRBJ1-1; TRBD1 agrees at 8 bases. After removal of 7 bases from V and 3 bases from J, the junction contained 10 bases not matched to a gene. CDR3 length: 14 amino acids. CDR1 and CDR2 (germline): SQVTM, ANQGSEA. DNA for the CDR3: TGCAGCGGCGCCCGGACAGGGTGGGACACTGAAGCTTTCTTT. This translates into CSGARTGWDTEAFF.

J is TRBJ1-5 and V is TRBV9; tentative D call: TRBD1 (5 bases). CDR1 SGDLS and CDR2 YYNGEE come from the germline V gene. The length of the CDR3 is 15 residues. Trimming took 4 bases from V and 4 from J, leaving 15 bases between them. CDR3 loop: CASSLGGEANQPQHF. CDR3 coding DNA: TGTGCCAGCAGCCTGGGGGGGGAAGCGAATCAGCCCCAGCATTTT.

The chain has TRBV14 and TRBJ1-1; a weak D match, TRBD1 (6 bases). Germline CDR1 reads SGHDN; CDR2 reads FVKESK. CDR3 length: 18 amino acids. Trimming cost V 2 bases and J 0 bases, with 19 bases left between them. The CDR3 is CASSQRDGRGTLNTEAFF. CDR3 nucleotide sequence: TGTGCCAGCAGCCAAAGGGATGGAAGGGGGACCCTGAACACTGAAGCTTTCTTT.

V is TRBV4-3 and J is TRBJ2-7, with 10 bases aligning to TRBD2. Germline CDR1 LGHNA, CDR2 YSLEER. V lost 4 bases to trimming and J lost 6 bases; unmatched junction nucleotides: 6. CDR3 size: 14 residues. For the CDR3, the DNA is TGCGCCAGCAGCCTTATGAGCGGGGGGGGCGAGCAGTACTTC. It yields the protein CASSLMSGGGEQYF.

V and J are TRBV3-1 (or the pseudogene TRBV3-2) and TRBJ1-2; D is undetermined. The CDR3 extends over 14 amino acids. Germline lookup yields CDR1 LGHDT and CDR2 YNNKEL (reference sequence). Trimming shortened V by 3 bases and J by 6 bases, and 14 bases separated the two germline ends. The CDR3, as DNA: TGTGCCAGCAGCCATAGGACTCAACCCGATGGCTACACCTTC. Protein product: CASSHRTQPDGYTF.

This clone was counted many times. This rearrangement joins TRBV27 to TRBJ2-3; TRBD2 agrees at 7 bases. From germline, CDR1 is MNHEY and CDR2 SMNVEV (reference sequence). V was clipped by 5 bases and J by 4 bases; unmatched bases: 6. The CDR3 sequence is 14 residues long. CDR3 loop: CASSPRSGADTQYF. CDR3 coding DNA: TGTGCCAGCAGTCCAAGGAGCGGGGCAGATACGCAGTATTTT.

The rearrangement joins TRBV2 to TRBJ2-1, with 7 nucleotides matching TRBD1. Per the germline V gene, CDR1 is SNHLY and CDR2 is FYNNEI. V trimming: 7 bases; J trimming: 3 bases; junction bases outside the gene matches: 3. CDR3 length: 13 amino acids. This CDR3 reads CASTGTDYNEQFF. In DNA form, the CDR3 reads TGTGCCAGCACCGGGACAGACTACAATGAGCAGTTCTTC. The whole variable domain, filled in from reference TRBV2 and TRBJ2-1, reads EPEVTQTPSHQVTQMGQEVILRCVPISNHLYFYWYRQILGQKVEFLVSFYNNEISEKSEIFDDQFSVERPDGSNFTLKIRSTKLEDSAMYFCASTGTDYNEQFFGPGTRLTVL.

This sequence joins TRBV5-4 and TRBJ2-2, with D hard to call. The CDR3 is 13 amino acids. The germline V gene has CDR1 SGHNT and CDR2 YYREEE (reference sequence). Trimming left V 4 bases short and J 6 bases short, with 10 bases between. The CDR3 region is CASSLDEAGELFF. The CDR3 DNA reads as TGTGCCAGCAGCCTCGATGAGGCCGGGGAGCTGTTTTTT. Filled out from reference TRBV5-4 and TRBJ2-2, the complete variable domain reads ETGVTQSPTHLIKTRGQQVTLRCSSQSGHNTVSWYQQALGQGPQFIFQYYREEENGRGNFPPRFSGLQFPNYSSELNVNALELDDSALYLCASSLDEAGELFFGEGSRLTVL.

This chain uses TRBV6-2 or TRBV6-3 with TRBJ2-7, with unresolved D. This CDR3 is built from 14 residues. Between the trimmed V and J ends, which lost 2 bases and 2 bases, there was a span of 10 bases. The germline V gene has CDR1 MNHEY and CDR2 SVGEGT. CDR3 DNA: TGTGCCAGCAGTTACCGCCACGGTACCTACGAGCAGTACTTC. This encodes CASSYRHGTYEQYF.

The chain employs TRBV5-5 and TRBJ2-1; D unresolved. Per germline, CDR1 SGHKS and CDR2 YYEKEE (reference sequence). The CDR3 sequence is 12 residues long. The V end lost 4 bases, the J end lost 5 bases, and 7 bases lay between the germline ends. CDR3: CASSSNNNEQFF. In DNA, the CDR3 is TGTGCCAGCAGCAGCAATAACAATGAGCAGTTCTTC.